The T cell receptor (beta chain) under discussion was sequenced for a study of T cells in Graves' hyperthyroidism and ophthalmopathy (dated 2019 in TCRdb). Regarding the study in general: Peripheral blood was collected at initial diagnosis, before any treatment. To identify distinguishing TCR V-J signatures, a discovery cohort of 90 to 100 patients was used, comprising some 45 with Graves' ophthalmopathy and under 60 with stable Graves' hyperthyroidism. Prospective prediction of ophthalmopathy was tested in an independent validation cohort consisting of 18 hyperthyroidism patients and approximately 16 patients who later progressed to ophthalmopathy. The roughly 90 discovery patients were divided at random into training and test sets in a 7:3 ratio. In addition, the study compared T-cell repertoires in thyroid tissue and in blood from several Graves' hyperthyroidism patients. Following sampling, methimazole starting at 30 mg daily was given to hyperthyroidism patients, and high-dose intravenous methylprednisolone was given to ophthalmopathy patients. TCR Vbeta CDR3 sequencing of 135 peripheral blood samples (under 45 ophthalmopathy, roughly 72 hyperthyroidism and roughly 17 progressor patients) is reported in the paper.

Graves' hyperthyroidism was defined as stable when no progression to ophthalmopathy occurred over 18 months of follow-up. Hyperthyroidism patients were aged 18 to 65 years and newly diagnosed, with disease duration of less than 2 months. Any patient with an uncontrolled infection, another autoimmune disease, pregnancy or lactation was excluded. Diagnoses relied on clinical symptoms, serum thyroxine and TRAb, thyroid ultrasound and orbital computed tomography. PBMCs were separated from roughly 9.6 ml of fresh peripheral blood using Ficoll-Paque density gradient centrifugation. Trizol reagent was used to extract total RNA, and RNA quality was then checked on an Agilent 2100 Bioanalyzer. The TCR beta CDR3 regions were amplified from RNA transcripts. The TCR CDR3 was subjected to a first round of RT-PCR using the HTBI primer set and the Qiagen OneStep RT-PCR kit. A second multiplex PCR round built the libraries, followed by size selection and purification. Sequencing of the libraries was done on an Illumina HiSeq2000 using paired-end 100 bp reads. In the original analysis: Raw data were processed with SOAPnuke, discarding reads with adapters, uncalled bases, mean Phred below 15, or no exact constant-primer or identifier match. COPE v1.2.5 was used to merge the high-quality paired reads, and each unique nucleotide sequence was defined as a clonotype. MiTCR v1.1 was used to align the clonotypes against IMGT TRBV, TRBD and TRBJ reference segments. The analysis included only V-J combinations with a frequency above 0.0001, which together covered 99% to 99.2% of the repertoires. The TCS score was defined as the ratio of F50 (clonal expansion) to E x V (chaos), calculated using BLOSUM62-based TCRdist between CDR3 peptides within each V-J. Welch's t-statistics and random forest reduced just over 500 V-J features to roughly 13, which were used in a naive Bayes classifier (R e1071). The public reads were quality trimmed at Q25 with fastp and then assembled into clones with MiXCR by TCRdb, keeping productive beta chains. Rows are combined by CDR3 protein, so each entry shows the most common genes and DNA. Clone size and V and J calls follow TCRdb, not the original study. The sample table contains 200,000 to 250,000 distinct CDR3 sequences; only one count was recorded for less than 20% of them. Clones ranked in the top ten supply roughly 55% of the sample.

General study outcomes and caveats: In cross-validation, a model built on a 13 V-J signature told ophthalmopathy apart from stable hyperthyroidism with approximately 90% sensitivity and around 83% specificity, and in testing the same model reached 80%/75%. Most expanded thyroid clonotypes (frequency above 0.001) were also detected in blood, suggesting blood repertoires may reflect thyroid immune responses. Sample size was not statistically predetermined, and investigators were not blinded to group allocation. During validation, the model predicted progression to ophthalmopathy a median of roughly 7.1 months ahead of onset, with approximately 70% sensitivity and about 75% specificity.

V is pared back by 3 bases and J by 6 bases, with 8 bases lying between the germline termini. The CDR3 spans 13 residues, from the cysteine through the phenylalanine. Only the CDR3 region is kept as DNA, spanning 39 bases read in frame from base 1. CDR1 and CDR2 were assigned from the germline V gene (reference sequence) as LNHDA and SQIVND. A remark on this clonotype: The target of this receptor is not known. Nothing much larger sits one base from this clone, and base qualities are not available.

The sequenced sample consisted of blood. The TCR was taken from a woman aged 45-59 years with Graves' hyperthyroidism. The V and J genes are TRBV19 and TRBJ2-2; 6 matching bases give a weak D call of TRBD2. The CDR3 reads CASSIGGSGELFF. The DNA sequence follows: TGTGCCAGTAGTATCGGGGGATCCGGGGAGCTGTTTTTT.